A selection of T cell receptor beta chains follows, all from one sample in a study of T cell repertoires in cytomegalovirus infection. TCRdb redid the calling of the reads with MiXCR, one entry per CDR3 protein. The sample has around 530,000 distinct CDR3 sequences, about 25% seen once. The sequencing sample was made of PBMCs. These receptors originate from a human donor in good health (CMV status not recorded). Some clones in this sample may be carry-over from other donors' samples. Each CDR3 is given without its conserved first and last residue. The D gene is left open where the match is weak.

cdr3_aa | v_call | d_call
ASSLSFTLIQETQY | TRBV11-2 | .
ASSLGLAGFWAYNEQF | TRBV12-3/TRBV12-4 | TRBD2
ASSLKRGQEEWGNQPQH | TRBV12-3/TRBV12-4 | .
ASSSGRPGQMMNNEQF | TRBV7-8 | .
ASRPGLAGGETQY | TRBV7-2 | TRBD2
ASRPRGRELF | TRBV6-2/TRBV6-3 | .
ASSRTPPGGAGELF | TRBV7-2 | TRBD1
ASSLDSNTGELF | TRBV7-3 | .
SVGQNQETQY | TRBV29-1 | .
ATLSDRAGNTIY | TRBV15 | TRBD1
SAARDTLY | TRBV20-1 | .
ASSVGGTALSEQY | TRBV5-1 | .
ASSPTRTGTDTQY | TRBV18 | .
ASKIKVRGGSSREQY | TRBV6-2/TRBV6-3 | .
ASSLFGVRQGANSGNTIY | TRBV7-2 | TRBD1
ASSLDWTAVGQY | TRBV7-9 | .
ASSLMTGDHEQF | TRBV11-2 | TRBD1
ASSQQGRGTEAF | TRBV5-6 | .
ASSLWTSGRDTQY | TRBV11-3 | TRBD2
ASSPSHLNTEAF | TRBV7-3 | .
ASSFEGLAKNIQY | TRBV7-2 | .
SAGGQGSSTGELF | TRBV20-1 | TRBD1
ASGYPESYEQY | TRBV19 | .
ASSSWSQGVNTEAF | TRBV27 | TRBD1
ASSSYRLAGDQETQY | TRBV13 | TRBD2
ASSLSWVGTDTQY | TRBV28 | .
ASGTSGNYEQY | TRBV28 | TRBD2
ASRQPQGNEQF | TRBV7-2 | .
SANLLGQGNTEAF | TRBV20-1 | TRBD1
ASSLARARAVNTGELF | TRBV11-2 | .
ASSLNQGYNEQF | TRBV7-6 | .
ASSRGQGGYGYT | TRBV6-1 | TRBD1
ASSVLAYNEQF | TRBV19 | .
SSGTELSYEQY | TRBV18 | .
ASKIPGTGDWHGYT | TRBV2 | TRBD1
ASSHKTGGYTEAF | TRBV4-1 | TRBD1
SVAGQTGTTDTQY | TRBV20-1 | .
ASSRQRGRYT | TRBV7-8 | .
ASSQIAGPYNEQF | TRBV3-1 | .
AIHDGDYTEAF | TRBV19 | .
ASSIGQGPYNEQF | TRBV19 | TRBD1
SLVGEYEQF | TRBV20-1 | .
ASSLAGEAF | TRBV12-3/TRBV12-4 | .
ASSVGTSVGETQY | TRBV7-6 | TRBD2